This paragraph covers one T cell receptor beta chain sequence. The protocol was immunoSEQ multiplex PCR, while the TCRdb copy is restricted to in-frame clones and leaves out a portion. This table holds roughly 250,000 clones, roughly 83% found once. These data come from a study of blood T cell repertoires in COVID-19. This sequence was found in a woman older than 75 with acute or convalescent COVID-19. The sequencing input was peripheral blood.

The CDR3 here is CASSLKGGLIASPLHF. The DNA for the CDR3 is TGTGCCAGCAGCTTAAAGGGCGGACTTATTGCTTCACCCCTCCACTTT. The chain combines TRBV7-3 with TRBJ1-6; D ambiguous. Germline CDR1 and CDR2: SGHTA and FQGTGA. The CDR3 has 16 amino acids. Trimming shortened V by 1 base and J by 9 bases, and 16 bases separated the two germline ends.